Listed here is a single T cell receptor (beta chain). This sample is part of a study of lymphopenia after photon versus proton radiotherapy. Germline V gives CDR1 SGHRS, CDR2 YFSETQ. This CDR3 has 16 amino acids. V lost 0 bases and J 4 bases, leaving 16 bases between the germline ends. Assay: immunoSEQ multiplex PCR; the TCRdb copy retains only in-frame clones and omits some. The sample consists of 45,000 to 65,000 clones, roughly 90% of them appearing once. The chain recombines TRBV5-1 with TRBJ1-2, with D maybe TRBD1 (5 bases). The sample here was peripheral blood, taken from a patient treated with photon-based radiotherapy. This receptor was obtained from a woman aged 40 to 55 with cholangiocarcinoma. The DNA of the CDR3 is TGCGCCAGCAGCTTGGAAACCGGGACGCCACTCTATGGCTACACCTTC. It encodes CASSLETGTPLYGYTF.